This TCR beta chain appears in the sequencing data of a study of blood T cells in healthy people across ages. Next came a second PCR, run for about 7 to 12 cycles, which used a sample-barcoded 5' primer along with a J-beta primer mix. TCRdb redid the calling of the 5' RACE reads with MiXCR, one entry per CDR3 protein. The sample has 1.5 million to 2 million distinct CDR3 sequences; 40% to 55% are singletons. Findings and limits, study-wide: In these data, TCR beta diversity tracked strongly with naive T cell percentage.

Per the germline V gene, CDR1 is MNHEY and CDR2 is SVGEGT. This CDR3 contains 14 residues. Losses at the gene ends were 2 bases for V and 6 bases for J; bases not matched to a gene: 4. Points on this clonotype: Its antigen is undetermined.

This clonotype was obtained from a woman in her thirties or forties in good health. The sequenced material came from blood. The chain links TRBV6-2 or TRBV6-3 to TRBJ2-1; 7 positions agree with TRBD1. The CDR3 nucleotides are TGTGCCAGCAGTTACGCAGGGGGAAGCAATGAGCAGTTCTTC. It translates to CASSYAGGSNEQFF.